The 20 T cell receptor beta chains given below trace back to one sample, sequenced in a study of response to subunit inactivated influenza vaccine. TCRdb itself ran the RT-PCR reads through MiXCR, one entry per CDR3 protein. The profile shows around 190,000 distinct CDR3 sequences, about 9% of them singletons. The sequences come from non-naive T cells sorted from PBMCs, collected on the day of vaccination. Every receptor here comes from a man aged 50 to 59 who received an inactivated influenza vaccine.

This clonotype showed up many times. The chain links TRBV7-2 to TRBJ2-2; 7 positions agree with TRBD1. The CDR3 contains 16 residues. The V and J ends lost 0 bases and 6 bases, in that order; junction bases with no gene match: 7. From germline, CDR1 is SGHTA and CDR2 FQGNSA. This CDR3 is CASSLAINRGAGELFF. CDR3 in DNA: TGTGCCAGCAGCTTAGCGATAAACAGGGGCGCCGGGGAGCTGTTTTTT.

This clonotype was recorded a few times. This rearrangement joins TRBV12-3 or TRBV12-4 to TRBJ2-1; D not certain. The CDR3 spans 11 residues. V was trimmed by 6 bases and J by 10 bases, leaving 10 bases between them. The CDR3 nucleotides are TGTGCCAGCAGGTATATGGGGGAGCAGTTCTTC. As protein: CASRYMGEQFF.

In its sample, this clonotype was seen a few times. The genes are TRBV5-4 and TRBJ1-5; 8 nucleotides match TRBD1. J lost 7 bases, V lost 4 bases, and 7 bases had no gene match. This CDR3 has 14 amino acids. Germline assignment: CDR1 SGHNT and CDR2 YYREEE (reference sequence). The CDR3 loop reads CASSPDRAGQPQHF. Written as DNA, the CDR3 is TGTGCCAGCAGCCCGGACAGGGCAGGGCAGCCCCAGCATTTT.

This clonotype has a count of ten or more. The genes are TRBV4-3 and TRBJ2-3, with TRBD1 identical over 7 bases. This CDR3 is 15 amino acids long. CDR1 and CDR2 (germline): LGHNA, YSLEER. Unmatched junction bases numbered 6, after V lost 4 bases and J lost 2 bases. In DNA, the CDR3 is TGCGCCAGCAGCCCCCGACAGGGCTTCACAGATACGCAGTATTTT. It yields the protein CASSPRQGFTDTQYF.

This clonotype appeared a few times. The chain recombines TRBV2 with TRBJ2-5; a possible D gene is TRBD1 (6 bases). CDR3 length: 16 residues. Germline CDR1 SNHLY, CDR2 FYNNEI. V lost 6 bases and J lost 10, with 27 bases in between. The CDR3 bases are TGTGCCAGCAGATATTCAGCTGGGACACCCCAAGGGGTCCAGTACTTC. It specifies CASRYSAGTPQGVQYF.

This clonotype was observed many times. V is TRBV5-1 and J is TRBJ1-2; possible D gene TRBD1, 6 bases. CDR1 and CDR2 from the germline V gene are SGHRS and YFSETQ. The length of the CDR3 is 13 residues. Trimming removed 0 bases at V and 7 bases at J, with 10 bases between. The CDR3 DNA reads TGCGCCAGCAGCTTGGAACAGGGTTCTGGCTACACCTTC. This encodes CASSLEQGSGYTF.

At least ten counts were recorded for this clonotype. The chain couples TRBV3-1 to TRBJ1-2; D is unresolved. The germline V gene has CDR1 LGHDT and CDR2 YNNKEL (reference sequence). Trimming shortened V by 4 bases and J by 4 bases, and 10 bases separated the two germline ends. This CDR3 has 13 residues. CDR3 bases: TGTGCCAGCAGCCCCGACGCCTTCTATGGCTACACCTTC. This encodes CASSPDAFYGYTF.

This clonotype was recorded at least ten times. This rearrangement joins TRBV21-1 to TRBJ1-2; the D call TRBD1 from the table was never checked on the DNA. TRBV21-1 is reported as a pseudogene. This CDR3 contains 16 residues. The CDR3 DNA sequence: TGTGCCAGCAGCAAGATGGGGGCTCAAGGGAACTATGGCTACACCTTC. Protein: CASSKMGAQGNYGYTF.

V gene TRBV18 combines with J gene TRBJ2-2, with D unclear. CDR1 KGHSH and CDR2 LQKENI come from the germline V gene. This CDR3 comprises 14 residues. The V and J ends lost 1 base and 2 bases respectively, with 5 bases between them. The CDR3: CASSPRQNTGELFF. DNA for the CDR3: TGTGCCAGCTCACCACGTCAAAACACCGGGGAGCTGTTTTTT.

This clonotype was seen a handful of times. The V gene is TRBV11-3, the J gene TRBJ2-3; tentative D call: TRBD2 (5 bases). There are 14 residues in the CDR3. Deletions cut 2 bases from V and 6 bases from J, with 12 bases between. CDR1 and CDR2 (germline): SGHNT, YENEEA. In nucleotides, the CDR3 is TGTGCCAGCAGCTTACATAGAGGGTTTGATACGCAGTATTTT. Its protein product is CASSLHRGFDTQYF.

The chain couples TRBV7-9 to TRBJ1-4; D call uncertain. V gave up 6 bases and J gave up 0 bases, with 8 bases separating them. Germline CDR1 reads SEHNR; CDR2 reads FQNEAQ (reference sequence). CDR3 length equals 14 residues. The CDR3 loop reads CASSAASTNEKLFF. The CDR3 coding sequence is TGTGCCAGCAGTGCCGCCTCAACTAATGAAAAACTGTTTTTT.

The chain carries TRBV6-1 and TRBJ1-6; no firm D call. Trimming left V 5 bases short and J 5 bases short, with 4 bases between. Germline V CDR1 and CDR2: MNHNS, SASEGT. The CDR3 loop spans 12 amino acids. The CDR3 reads CASSFDNSPLHF. The DNA of the CDR3 is TGTGCCAGCAGTTTTGATAATTCACCCCTCCACTTT.

This clonotype was recorded many times. The chain is built from TRBV5-5 and TRBJ2-5; TRBD2 is a possible D gene (6 bases). The V gene lost 0 bases and the J gene lost 1 base, with 16 bases spanning the gap. From germline, CDR1 is SGHKS and CDR2 YYEKEE (reference sequence). The CDR3 spans 17 residues. CDR3 coding DNA: TGTGCCAGCAGCTTGGGGTGGGGCGGGACCGTCCAAGAGACCCAGTACTTC. Translating it yields CASSLGWGGTVQETQYF.

In this sample, this clonotype turned up many times. The chain is built from TRBV11-2 and TRBJ2-7, with D possibly matching TRBD1 (8 bases). Looked up from germline, CDR1 is SGHAT and CDR2 is FQNNGV. This CDR3 contains 16 residues. With 5 bases removed from V and 9 bases from J, the gap between germline ends came to 26 bases. The CDR3 sequence is CASSTLTGGVLRLQYF. CDR3 sequence (DNA): TGTGCCAGCAGCACACTAACAGGGGGGGTCCTACGATTGCAGTACTTC.

The chain uses TRBV18 and TRBJ2-1; 13 bases align to TRBD2. With 4 bases clipped from V and 0 bases from J, the junction kept 9 bases outside the gene matches. The CDR3 totals 19 residues. Looked up from germline, CDR1 is KGHSH and CDR2 is LQKENI. The CDR3 protein is CASSLRTSGGAVSYNEQFF. CDR3 bases: TGTGCCAGCTCACTCAGGACTAGCGGGGGAGCGGTCTCCTACAATGAGCAGTTCTTC.

This clonotype appeared a few times. The chain combines TRBV14 with TRBJ2-3; TRBD1 is a possible D gene (6 bases). V was shortened by 3 bases and J by 4 bases, with 17 bases between the two germline ends. The germline gives CDR1 SGHDN, CDR2 FVKESK. CDR3 length equals 16 residues. Here the CDR3 DNA reads TGTGCCAGCAGCCATTACCAGGGGATGGGTCCAGATACGCAGTATTTT. Translating gives CASSHYQGMGPDTQYF.

At least ten counts were recorded for this clonotype. This sequence joins TRBV20-1 and TRBJ2-2; D gene unclear. V lost 5 bases and J 5 bases, leaving 15 bases between the germline ends. Germline V gives CDR1 DFQATT, CDR2 SNEGSKA (reference sequence). The CDR3 loop spans 14 amino acids. CDR3 sequence (DNA): TGCAGTGCTTCCTCCCCGTTTGCGACCGGGGAGCTGTTTTTT. Translated, it gives CSASSPFATGELFF.

This clonotype was observed at least ten times. This chain uses TRBV4-3 with TRBJ2-3, with 7 bases aligning to TRBD2. The CDR3 contains 14 residues. The germline gives CDR1 LGHNA, CDR2 YSLEER. Trimming removed 0 bases from V and 9 bases from J; junction bases left unmatched: 6. CDR3 sequence (DNA): TGCGCCAGCAGCCAAGATAGGCTAGCGGAAACGCAGTATTTT. Residues: CASSQDRLAETQYF.

In its sample, this clonotype was seen a few times. V gene TRBV19 combines with J gene TRBJ2-4, with TRBD1 matching over 9 bases. Germline V gene lookup returns CDR1 LNHDA and CDR2 SQIVND (reference sequence). CDR3 length equals 17 residues. The J segment lost 0 bases and the V segment lost 4 bases, leaving 7 bases of the junction unmatched. This CDR3 reads CASSRGTGILAKNIQYF. CDR3 DNA sequence: TGTGCCAGTAGTAGAGGGACAGGGATATTAGCCAAAAACATTCAGTACTTC. The full variable domain, completed using reference TRBV19 and TRBJ2-4, is DGGITQSPKYLFRKEGQNVTLSCEQNLNHDAMYWYRQDPGQGLRLIYYSQIVNDFQKGDIAEGYSVSREKKESFPLTVTSAQKNPTAFYLCASSRGTGILAKNIQYFGAGTRLSVL.

The rearrangement uses TRBV5-8 and TRBJ2-7; 10 bases agree with TRBD1. CDR3 length: 15 residues. Losses at the gene ends were 0 bases for V and 7 bases for J; bases not matched to a gene: 7. Germline lookup yields CDR1 SGHTS and CDR2 YDEGEE. CDR3 amino acids: CASSLGQGAWWEQYF. The CDR3 nucleotides read TGTGCCAGCAGCTTGGGACAGGGGGCCTGGTGGGAGCAGTACTTC.